These T cell receptor beta chains were read from a single sample in a study of OX40 agonist ivuxolimab in advanced cancers. Repertoires were generated with immunoSEQ multiplex PCR, while TCRdb's copy carries only in-frame clones and drops some. The sample has approximately 89,000 clones, roughly 89% seen once. The specimen was CD4+ or CD8+ T cells sorted from blood, collected in a trial of the OX40 agonist ivuxolimab. The receptors shown here come from an adult with an advanced solid tumor such as melanoma, head and neck, liver or kidney cancer. Each CDR3 is given without its conserved first and last residue. Fields, in order: CDR3 protein, V gene, J gene.

CDR3 protein: SVERATDTQY
V gene: TRBV29-1
J gene: TRBJ2-3

CDR3 protein: ASSLAGTSGSSGYT
V gene: TRBV7-3
J gene: TRBJ1-2

CDR3 protein: ASSHLDRDTEAF
V gene: TRBV19
J gene: TRBJ1-1

CDR3 protein: AASVGGKNIQY
V gene: TRBV19
J gene: TRBJ2-4

CDR3 protein: ARKDRSNGYT
V gene: TRBV2
J gene: TRBJ1-2

CDR3 protein: ASSWGEGYGNQPQH
V gene: TRBV5-5
J gene: TRBJ1-5

CDR3 protein: ASSESRGRTTFYEQY
V gene: TRBV10-1
J gene: TRBJ2-7

CDR3 protein: ASTRGRGAQETQY
V gene: TRBV9
J gene: TRBJ2-5

CDR3 protein: ASSTGQGHNEQF
V gene: TRBV7-2
J gene: TRBJ2-1

CDR3 protein: ASSPGPSSGNTIY
V gene: TRBV5-4
J gene: TRBJ1-3

CDR3 protein: ASSSGTVEASEKLF
V gene: TRBV5-1
J gene: TRBJ1-4

CDR3 protein: ASGLSTSGGVEYYGYT
V gene: TRBV12-5
J gene: TRBJ1-2

CDR3 protein: ASRLKAGDEQF
V gene: TRBV5-1
J gene: TRBJ2-1

CDR3 protein: ASSQSVIVNEQF
V gene: TRBV6-6
J gene: TRBJ2-1

CDR3 protein: ASSAEDDDNDYTGELF
V gene: TRBV6-4
J gene: TRBJ2-2

CDR3 protein: ASSPPLAYMGLTDTQY
V gene: TRBV18
J gene: TRBJ2-3

CDR3 protein: ASSPGHLTEAF
V gene: TRBV7-3
J gene: TRBJ1-1

CDR3 protein: ASSQTTGKADTQY
V gene: TRBV28
J gene: TRBJ2-3

CDR3 protein: ASSARLDRTTATYEQY
V gene: TRBV19
J gene: TRBJ2-7

CDR3 protein: ASSPGGEGNIQY
V gene: TRBV5-4
J gene: TRBJ2-4

CDR3 protein: ASNLYLGVPNTEAF
V gene: TRBV19
J gene: TRBJ1-1

CDR3 protein: ASSILLRDKTEAF
V gene: TRBV19
J gene: TRBJ1-1

CDR3 protein: AISEMAGGSYEQY
V gene: TRBV10-3
J gene: TRBJ2-7

CDR3 protein: ASSYTRDSSEAF
V gene: TRBV6-6
J gene: TRBJ1-1

CDR3 protein: ASSIRDRGLEGYT
V gene: TRBV19
J gene: TRBJ1-2

CDR3 protein: ASSPKVSQDTPYGYT
V gene: TRBV4-3
J gene: TRBJ1-2

CDR3 protein: ASSTGTSLSETQY
V gene: TRBV7-2
J gene: TRBJ2-5

CDR3 protein: ASSSSWQETQY
V gene: TRBV5-5
J gene: TRBJ2-5

CDR3 protein: ASGPNLIGGAGAF
V gene: TRBV12-5
J gene: TRBJ1-1

CDR3 protein: ASRWGTDTQY
V gene: TRBV2
J gene: TRBJ2-3

CDR3 protein: ASSSGGETQY
V gene: TRBV7-8
J gene: TRBJ2-5